This passage covers 2 T cell receptor beta chains from one sample sequenced in a study of identical twins. Each CDR3 protein is one row after TCRdb ran MiXCR on the 5' RACE reads. The sample lists around 530,000 distinct CDR3 sequences, 15% seen once, with roughly 0.42% in the top ten. This sample also appeared in a second study, on yellow fever vaccine responses in identical twins.

Sequencing used CD4+ T cells sorted from blood. All receptors come from a woman between 18 and 29 years old in good health.

The chain carries TRBV6-1 and TRBJ1-2, with D maybe TRBD1 (6 bases). The V end lost 7 bases, the J end lost 1 base, and 13 bases lay between the germline ends. The CDR3 loop spans 14 amino acids. Germline CDR1 MNHNS, CDR2 SASEGT. The CDR3: CASTIRDINYGYTF. CDR3 nucleotides: TGTGCCAGCACCATCCGGGACATTAACTATGGCTACACCTTC.

In this sample, this clonotype turned up a few times. This chain connects TRBV20-1 to TRBJ2-1; 8 nucleotides agree with TRBD2. This CDR3 is 15 amino acids long. The V segment lost 0 bases and the J segment 5 bases; nucleotides outside the gene matches: 6. CDR1 and CDR2 from the germline V gene are DFQATT and SNEGSKA (reference sequence). The CDR3 nucleotides read TGCAGTGCTAGAGATCTAACTAGCGGACACAATGAGCAGTTCTTC. Its protein product is CSARDLTSGHNEQFF.